Sequencing of this TCR beta chain was carried out in a study of blood T cell repertoires in COVID-19. Across the study: There were acute and convalescent COVID-19 samples, and they came from the United States, Italy and Spain. PBMCs, B-cell-depleted T cells, or T cells provided the cDNA or gDNA that made up the material.

As processed by the authors: Quantification of nucleated cells was approximated via reference gene primer amplification. The data were produced by immunoSEQ multiplex PCR, yet TCRdb's version contains in-frame clones alone and is incomplete. The D gene and trimming were derived from the DNA, and the V and J assignments and clone size from that table. The sample includes some 70,000 clones, nearly 85% seen only once; the top ten take 1.8%. This TCR derives from a woman aged 60-70 years with acute or convalescent COVID-19. The sample taken for sequencing was peripheral blood.

CDR3 loop: CASSAGLAGGVDEQYF. The CDR3 region has the DNA TGTGCCAGCAGTGCGGGACTAGCGGGAGGGGTCGACGAGCAGTACTTC. The chain is built from TRBV6-1 and TRBJ2-7; 16 bases match TRBD2. CDR1 and CDR2 (germline): MNHNS, SASEGT. J gave up 5 bases and V 4 bases, and 5 bases lay outside the gene matches. This CDR3 spans 16 amino acids.